Below are 24 T cell receptor beta chains sequenced from a single sample in a study of CD8 T cells in Susac syndrome. Random-hexamer reverse transcription was applied to about 0.45 to 1 ug RNA. TCRdb ran MiXCR on the immunoSEQ multiplex PCR reads and lists one entry per CDR3 protein. The sample lists 65,000 to 75,000 distinct CDR3 sequences; approximately 95% were seen once. Material: CD8+ T cells from PBMCs. These receptor sequences come from a human donor in good health.

CDR3 amino acids: CASSSPGDAFEQYF. DNA of the CDR3: TGTGCCAGCAGCTCCCCCGGGGATGCCTTTGAGCAGTACTTC. The V and J genes are TRBV7-9 and TRBJ2-7; maybe TRBD2 (5 bases). V lost 4 bases and J lost 7, with 17 bases in between. CDR3 length: 14 amino acids. CDR1 is SEHNR and CDR2 is FQNEAQ in the germline V gene (reference sequence).

The chain links TRBV5-1 to TRBJ1-1; the match to TRBD1 covers 9 bases. The germline V gene encodes CDR1 SGHRS and CDR2 YFSETQ. The V and J ends lost 1 base and 11 bases, in that order; junction bases with no gene match: 9. The CDR3 sequence is 14 residues long. The CDR3 sequence: CASSLTGTGKGAFF. The CDR3, as DNA: TGCGCCAGCAGCTTGACCGGGACAGGGAAAGGGGCTTTCTTT.

V is TRBV6-5 and J is TRBJ2-5; D is perhaps TRBD2 (6 bases). Between the trimmed V and J ends, which lost 2 bases and 0 bases, there was a span of 10 bases. Germline V CDR1 and CDR2: MNHEY, SVGAGI. The CDR3 is 15 residues long. CDR3: CASSYRRGYQETQYF. DNA for the CDR3: TGTGCCAGCAGTTACAGGAGGGGCTACCAAGAGACCCAGTACTTC.

The V gene is TRBV2, the J gene TRBJ2-7; maybe TRBD2 (6 bases). Trimming stripped 4 bases from V and 2 bases from J, with 9 bases between. Germline-derived CDR1 and CDR2 are SNHLY and FYNNEI. The CDR3 is 13 residues long. CDR3 sequence reads: CASSVPGAYEQYV. In DNA, the CDR3 is TGTGCCAGCAGTGTCCCGGGGGCCTACGAGCAGTACGTC.

V usage is TRBV15 and J usage is TRBJ2-5; 9 bases line up with TRBD2. V shed 5 bases and J 2 bases; nucleotides not matched to a gene: 6. Germline V gene lookup returns CDR1 LNHNV and CDR2 YYDKDF (reference sequence). The CDR3 runs to 15 residues. The CDR3 loop reads CATSYKTSGQETQYF. In DNA form, the CDR3 reads TGTGCCACCAGCTATAAGACTAGCGGACAAGAGACCCAGTACTTC. The full variable domain, with the rest looked up from reference TRBV15 and TRBJ2-5, is DAMVIQNPRYQVTQFGKPVTLSCSQTLNHNVMYWYQQKSSQAPKLLFHYYDKDFNNEADTPDNFQSRRPNTSFCFLDIRSPGLGDTAMYLCATSYKTSGQETQYFGPGTRLLVL.

The chain links TRBV28 to TRBJ2-7; 7 bases align to TRBD1. This CDR3 spans 13 amino acids. V was clipped by 7 bases and J by 3 bases; unmatched bases: 6. CDR1 is MDHEN and CDR2 is SYDVKM in the germline V gene. The CDR3 sequence: CASIGQGDYEQYF. The CDR3 bases are TGTGCCAGCATAGGCCAGGGGGACTACGAGCAGTACTTC.

The chain is built from TRBV4-1 and TRBJ2-1; D not resolved. The CDR3 is 12 amino acids. V lost 0 bases to trimming and J lost 12 bases, with 9 bases between them. CDR1 and CDR2 (germline): MGHRA, YSYEKL. The CDR3 DNA reads TGCGCCAGCAGCCAAGACGCCAGCCGGCAGTTCTTC. Encoded protein: CASSQDASRQFF.

The CDR3 bases are TGCAGTGCTAGAGTGGGGGATAATTCACCCCTCCACTTT. Protein product: CSARVGDNSPLHF. The chain joins TRBV20-1 to TRBJ1-6; TRBD1 is a possible D gene (5 bases). Germline-derived CDR1 and CDR2 are DFQATT and SNEGSKA (reference sequence). Between the trimmed V and J ends, which lost 1 base and 5 bases, there was a span of 6 bases. The CDR3 has 13 residues.

The chain couples TRBV10-3 to TRBJ1-1; 7 positions match TRBD1. Germline loops: CDR1 ENHRY, CDR2 SYGVKD. With 4 bases clipped from V and 5 bases from J, the junction kept 7 bases outside the gene matches. This CDR3 has 14 residues. The CDR3 protein is CAISAPPQGTEAFF. The CDR3 nucleotides are TGTGCCATCAGTGCCCCCCCACAGGGGACTGAAGCTTTCTTT.

This clonotype was counted between two and nine times. The V and J genes are TRBV12-3 or TRBV12-4 and TRBJ2-7, with 9 bases fitting TRBD1. V was pared by 5 bases and J by 2 bases, with 4 bases of the junction left unmatched. The CDR3 has 14 amino acids. CDR3 loop: CASSPGTGTYEQYF. The CDR3 DNA is TGTGCCAGCAGTCCCGGGACAGGGACCTACGAGCAGTACTTC.

V and J are TRBV6-5 and TRBJ1-5; D is possibly TRBD1 (6 bases). The CDR3 spans 14 residues. CDR1 MNHEY and CDR2 SVGAGI come from the germline V gene. Trimming removed 9 bases at V and 7 bases at J, with 19 bases between. DNA of the CDR3: TGTGCCAGTATACAGGGCCCGGGGGGGCAGCCCCAGCATTTT. Its translation is CASIQGPGGQPQHF.

V and J are TRBV30 and TRBJ2-2; TRBD2 matches at 8 bases. J was trimmed by 4 bases and V by 5 bases; bases with no gene match: 6. The CDR3 is 14 residues long. Germline V gives CDR1 GTSNPN, CDR2 SVGIG (reference sequence). The CDR3 DNA reads as TGTGCCTGGGCGGGGGGCGTGGGCACCGGGGAGCTGTTTTTT. Residues: CAWAGGVGTGELFF.

The chain joins TRBV28 to TRBJ1-6, with 9 bases identical to TRBD1. Germline CDR1 reads MDHEN; CDR2 reads SYDVKM. The CDR3 has 16 amino acids. V lost 5 bases and J lost 8; bases outside the gene matches: 10. Here the CDR3 reads CASSPLDRGVYSPLHF. DNA for the CDR3: TGTGCCAGCAGTCCCTTAGACAGGGGGGTGTATTCACCCCTCCACTTT.

The rearrangement uses TRBV7-6 and TRBJ2-5; no definite D call. V was shortened by 1 base and J by 5 bases, with 17 bases between the two germline ends. The germline CDR1 and CDR2 sequences are SGHVS and FNYEAQ. CDR3 length: 16 amino acids. The CDR3 DNA is TGTGCCAGCAGCTTAGAGTCCCCCCCGTCCTACGAGACCCAGTACTTC. It encodes CASSLESPPSYETQYF.

CDR3 region: CASSDSGGSSYNEQFF. CDR3 sequence (DNA): TGTGCCAGCAGCGATAGCGGGGGAAGCTCCTACAATGAGCAGTTCTTC. V and J are TRBV28 and TRBJ2-1; 9 bases are shared with TRBD2. There are 16 residues in the CDR3. The V and J ends lost 6 bases and 0 bases, in that order; junction bases with no gene match: 6. Germline V lookup: CDR1 MDHEN, CDR2 SYDVKM.

This chain joins TRBV29-1 and TRBJ2-5; D call uncertain. This CDR3 is 14 amino acids long. The V gene lost 2 bases and the J gene lost 0 bases, with 10 bases spanning the gap. Germline V CDR1 and CDR2: SQVTM, ANQGSEA. CDR3 nucleotide sequence: TGCAGCGTTGAAAGAAATGCTTACCAAGAGACCCAGTACTTC. Translation: CSVERNAYQETQYF.

J is TRBJ2-7 and V is TRBV9; 7 bases line up with TRBD1. The CDR3 totals 15 residues. J gave up 2 bases and V 0 bases, and 5 bases lay outside the gene matches. Germline V gene sequence: CDR1 SGDLS, CDR2 YYNGEE. The CDR3 DNA reads TGTGCCAGCAGCGTAGGCTCTCAGGGGGCCTACGAGCAGTACTTC. Translation gives CASSVGSQGAYEQYF.

This chain uses TRBV9 with TRBJ1-2; D perhaps matches TRBD1 (6 bases). With 3 bases removed from V and 9 bases from J, the gap between germline ends came to 9 bases. Germline V CDR1 and CDR2: SGDLS, YYNGEE. The CDR3 length is 11 residues. The CDR3 DNA follows: TGTGCCAGCAGCGCACGGGACAGCTACACCTTC. This translates into CASSARDSYTF.

The chain joins TRBV25-1 to TRBJ2-3; D is undetermined. The V and J ends lost 3 bases and 5 bases respectively, with 9 bases between them. There are 13 residues in the CDR3. Germline V gene lookup returns CDR1 MGHDK and CDR2 SYGVNS. The chain's CDR3 is CASSDEFQDTQYF. CDR3 coding DNA: TGTGCCAGCAGTGATGAGTTTCAAGATACGCAGTATTTT.

This rearrangement joins TRBV27 to TRBJ1-1; tentative D call: TRBD1 (6 bases). This CDR3 has 13 amino acids. V was pared by 5 bases and J by 3 bases, with 10 bases between. Germline lookup yields CDR1 MNHEY and CDR2 SMNVEV (reference sequence). This CDR3 reads CASSRPGDTEAFF. The CDR3 nucleotides are TGTGCCAGCAGTCGTCCAGGGGACACTGAAGCTTTCTTT.

This clonotype appeared a single time. V gene TRBV20-1 combines with J gene TRBJ2-2; tentatively, D is TRBD1 (5 bases). The V and J ends lost 6 bases and 5 bases respectively, with 19 bases between them. CDR3 length equals 15 residues. CDR1 and CDR2 (germline): DFQATT, SNEGSKA (reference sequence). CDR3 DNA: TGCAGTGCCAGTAGGCATATCGACAGAACCGGGGAGCTGTTTTTT. This gives the protein CSASRHIDRTGELFF.

The rearrangement joins TRBV19 to TRBJ2-1, with TRBD1 as a possible D gene (6 bases). The V gene lost 7 bases and the J gene lost 0 bases, with 7 bases spanning the gap. The CDR3 has 13 amino acids. Per the germline V gene, CDR1 is LNHDA and CDR2 is SQIVND (reference sequence). CDR3 nucleotides: TGTGCCAGTAACAGGGCCTCCTACAATGAGCAGTTCTTC. Its translation is CASNRASYNEQFF. The variable domain in full, completed from reference TRBV19 and TRBJ2-1, reads DGGITQSPKYLFRKEGQNVTLSCEQNLNHDAMYWYRQDPGQGLRLIYYSQIVNDFQKGDIAEGYSVSREKKESFPLTVTSAQKNPTAFYLCASNRASYNEQFFGPGTRLTVL.

The chain has TRBV10-3 and TRBJ2-7; TRBD1 or TRBD2 may be the D gene (5 bases each). V was clipped by 6 bases and J by 3 bases, with 9 bases between them. The CDR3 consists of 12 residues. CDR1 and CDR2 (germline): ENHRY, SYGVKD. CDR3 nucleotide sequence: TGTGCCATCAGCGACAGCGGCTACGAGCAGTACGTC. Translating gives CAISDSGYEQYV.

This chain joins TRBV24-1 and TRBJ1-5; D ambiguous. V was clipped by 3 bases and J by 5 bases, with 13 bases between them. Germline V gene lookup returns CDR1 KGHDR and CDR2 SFDVKD. The CDR3 is made up of 15 amino acids. In DNA, the CDR3 is TGTGCCACCAGTGATGGTACCCGGTGGGATCAGCCCCAGCATTTT. It yields the protein CATSDGTRWDQPQHF.